The 5 T cell receptor beta chains presented below share a single source sample, sequenced in a study of T cells in Graves' hyperthyroidism and ophthalmopathy. Regions amplified from RNA transcripts were the TCR beta CDR3 regions. The TCR CDR3 first-round RT-PCR relied on the HTBI primer set. A single record per CDR3 protein comes from TCRdb applying MiXCR to the multiplex PCR reads. The sample lists about 690,000 distinct CDR3 sequences, 17% seen once, with roughly a sixth in the top ten. The sample comprised blood. The source is a middle-aged man with Graves' hyperthyroidism.

At least ten counts were recorded for this clonotype. In nucleotides, the CDR3 is TGTGCCAGCAGCTTACCAGGCAGGGCGAGCTCCTACGAGCAGTACTTC. As protein: CASSLPGRASSYEQYF. The chain is built from TRBV7-9 and TRBJ2-7, with a weak D call TRBD1 (5 bases). The CDR3 spans 16 residues. V was pared by 2 bases and J by 0 bases, with 14 bases between. The germline CDR1 and CDR2 sequences are SEHNR and FQNEAQ (reference sequence).

This clonotype has a count of ten or more. The chain joins TRBV11-2 to TRBJ1-4, with 7 nucleotides matching TRBD1. This CDR3 has 16 amino acids. Germline lookup yields CDR1 SGHAT and CDR2 FQNNGV. Trimming cost V 5 bases and J 5 bases; bases outside gene matches: 11. The CDR3 DNA sequence: TGTGCCAGCAGCCCGATATCCGGGACAGACAATGAAAAACTGTTTTTT. Amino acid sequence: CASSPISGTDNEKLFF.

The chain combines TRBV5-6 with TRBJ2-1; TRBD2 aligns across 9 bases. Per the germline V gene, CDR1 is SGHDT and CDR2 is YYEEEE. V dropped 4 bases and J dropped 0; count of bases not matched to a gene: 5. The CDR3 is made up of 16 amino acids. CDR3 DNA sequence: TGTGCCAGCAGCCCGCGGGAGGGGACCTCCTACAATGAGCAGTTCTTC. Translating it yields CASSPREGTSYNEQFF.

Many counts were recorded for this clonotype. The chain has TRBV3-1 and TRBJ1-2, with D perhaps matching TRBD1 (5 bases). V was cut by 4 bases and J by 3 bases, with 12 bases left in between. This CDR3 is 14 amino acids long. Germline V gives CDR1 LGHDT, CDR2 YNNKEL (reference sequence). In nucleotides, the CDR3 is TGTGCCAGCAGCCGTCGTGGGGCAGACTATGGCTACACCTTC. It is translated as CASSRRGADYGYTF.

The chain combines TRBV19 with TRBJ1-1; D is ambiguous. The CDR3 loop spans 14 amino acids. CDR1 is LNHDA and CDR2 is SQIVND in the germline V gene (reference sequence). The V end was cut by 5 bases, the J end by 11 bases, with 21 bases between. CDR3 DNA sequence: TGTGCCAGTAGTCCTTGGGAGGGCTTTGTCAACGCTTTCTTT. Its protein product is CASSPWEGFVNAFF.